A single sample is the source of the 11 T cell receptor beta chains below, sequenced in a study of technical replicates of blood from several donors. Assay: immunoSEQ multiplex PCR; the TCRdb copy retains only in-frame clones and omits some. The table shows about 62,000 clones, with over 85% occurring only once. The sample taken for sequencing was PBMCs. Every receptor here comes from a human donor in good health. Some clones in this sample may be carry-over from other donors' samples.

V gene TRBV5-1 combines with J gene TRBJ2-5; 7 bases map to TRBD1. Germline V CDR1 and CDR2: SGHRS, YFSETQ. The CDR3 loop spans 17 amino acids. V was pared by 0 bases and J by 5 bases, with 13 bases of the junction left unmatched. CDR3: CASSLGGFEGAGETQYF. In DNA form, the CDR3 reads TGCGCCAGCAGCTTGGGCGGTTTTGAGGGGGCCGGGGAGACCCAGTACTTC.

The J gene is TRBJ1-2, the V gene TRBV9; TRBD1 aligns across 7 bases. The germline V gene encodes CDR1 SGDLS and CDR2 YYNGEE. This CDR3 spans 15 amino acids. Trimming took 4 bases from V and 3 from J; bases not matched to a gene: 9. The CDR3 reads CASSPQGRGYYGYTF. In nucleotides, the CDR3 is TGTGCCAGCAGCCCACAGGGGAGAGGGTACTATGGCTACACCTTC.

DNA of the CDR3: TGTGCCAGCAGTTTAGGACAGGGGGCGGGAGAGACCCAGTACTTC. Its translation: CASSLGQGAGETQYF. The chain carries TRBV27 and TRBJ2-5; TRBD1 agrees at 11 bases. The CDR3 runs 15 residues. Germline V lookup: CDR1 MNHEY, CDR2 SMNVEV (reference sequence). V lost 2 bases to trimming and J lost 4 bases; unmatched junction nucleotides: 3.

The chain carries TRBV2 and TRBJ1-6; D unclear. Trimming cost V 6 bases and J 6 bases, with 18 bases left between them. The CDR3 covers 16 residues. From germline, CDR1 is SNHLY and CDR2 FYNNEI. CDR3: CASSLTRHGINSPLHF. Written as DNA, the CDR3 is TGTGCCAGCAGCCTGACACGACATGGTATTAATTCACCCCTCCACTTT. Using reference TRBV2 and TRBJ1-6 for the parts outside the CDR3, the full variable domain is EPEVTQTPSHQVTQMGQEVILRCVPISNHLYFYWYRQILGQKVEFLVSFYNNEISEKSEIFDDQFSVERPDGSNFTLKIRSTKLEDSAMYFCASSLTRHGINSPLHFGNGTRLTVT.

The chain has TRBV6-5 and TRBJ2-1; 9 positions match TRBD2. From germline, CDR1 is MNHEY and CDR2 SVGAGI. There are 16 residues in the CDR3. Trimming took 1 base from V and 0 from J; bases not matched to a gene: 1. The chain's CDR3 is CASSYYSGSSYNEQFF. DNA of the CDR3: TGTGCCAGCAGTTACTATAGCGGGAGCTCCTACAATGAGCAGTTCTTC.

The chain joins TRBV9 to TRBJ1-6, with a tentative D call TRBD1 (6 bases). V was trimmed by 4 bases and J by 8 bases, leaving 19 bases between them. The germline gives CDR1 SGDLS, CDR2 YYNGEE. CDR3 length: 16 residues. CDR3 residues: CASSSQGGLGYSPLHF. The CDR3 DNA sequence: TGTGCCAGCAGCTCCCAAGGGGGATTGGGTTATTCACCCCTCCACTTT.

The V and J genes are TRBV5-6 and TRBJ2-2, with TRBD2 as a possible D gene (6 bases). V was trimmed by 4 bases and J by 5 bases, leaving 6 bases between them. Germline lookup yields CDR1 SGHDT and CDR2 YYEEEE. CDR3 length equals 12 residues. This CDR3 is CASSRETGELFF. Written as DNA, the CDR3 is TGTGCCAGCAGCCGGGAGACCGGGGAGCTGTTTTTT.

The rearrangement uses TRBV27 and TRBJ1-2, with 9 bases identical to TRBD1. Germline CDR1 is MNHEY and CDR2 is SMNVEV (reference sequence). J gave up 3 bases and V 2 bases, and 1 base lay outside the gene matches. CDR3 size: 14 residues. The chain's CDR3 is CASSLGQGYYGYTF. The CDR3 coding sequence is TGTGCCAGCAGTTTAGGACAGGGGTACTATGGCTACACCTTC.

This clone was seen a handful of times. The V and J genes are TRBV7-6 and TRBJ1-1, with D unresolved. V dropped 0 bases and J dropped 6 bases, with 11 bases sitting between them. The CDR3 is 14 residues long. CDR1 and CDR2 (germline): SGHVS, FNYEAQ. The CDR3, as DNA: TGTGCCAGCAGCTTAGCGGCTAGGACTGCTGAAGCTTTCTTT. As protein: CASSLAARTAEAFF.

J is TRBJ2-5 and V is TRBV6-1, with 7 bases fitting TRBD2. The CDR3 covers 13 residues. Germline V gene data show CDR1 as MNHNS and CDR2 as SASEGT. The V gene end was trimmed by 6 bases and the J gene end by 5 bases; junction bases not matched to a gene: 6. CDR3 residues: CASSILARETQYF. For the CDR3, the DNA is TGTGCCAGCAGCATACTAGCGAGGGAGACCCAGTACTTC.

CDR3 loop: CASSLASQGAYEQYF. For the CDR3, the DNA is TGTGCCAGCAGCTTAGCCTCCCAGGGGGCCTACGAGCAGTACTTC. This sequence joins TRBV7-2 and TRBJ2-7, with 7 nucleotides matching TRBD1. CDR3 length: 15 residues. V lost 0 bases, J lost 2 bases, and 4 bases stayed unmatched. Germline CDR1 and CDR2: SGHTA and FQGNSA.